This TCR beta chain was recovered during a study of blood T cell repertoires in COVID-19. Some clones are missing from TCRdb's copy, which holds only in-frame ones; the method was immunoSEQ multiplex PCR. This table has 200,000 or so clones, under 90% appearing once. This clone was picked up one time. Germline values: CDR1 SGHVS, CDR2 FNYEAQ. The CDR3 has 15 residues. V dropped 1 base and J dropped 8; count of bases not matched to a gene: 6. This rearrangement joins TRBV7-6 to TRBJ1-4; 8 bases match TRBD1. The sample was peripheral blood. This clonotype originated in a woman aged 55-75 years who had recovered from COVID-19. The CDR3 loop is CASSLGTGWAEKLFF. The CDR3 DNA reads as TGTGCCAGCAGCTTAGGGACAGGGTGGGCGGAAAAACTGTTTTTT.